This TCR beta chain is drawn from a study of blood T cell repertoires in COVID-19. Study at large: COVID-19 samples collected from the United States, Italy and Spain covered acute and convalescent phases. Sample material is recorded as cDNA or gDNA derived from T cells, B-cell-depleted T cells, or PBMCs.

Per the study methods: Amplifying reference gene primers gave estimates of nucleated cell counts. TCRdb keeps only in-frame clones here, not all; method: immunoSEQ multiplex PCR. Clone size and the V and J calls come from that table; the DNA yielded D and trimming. The data show about 250,000 clones, 65% to 85% seen once. Germline V CDR1 and CDR2: LGHDT, YNNKEL (reference sequence). The junction had 4 bases not matched to a gene; V was cut back by 4 bases and J by 4 bases. The CDR3 extends over 14 amino acids. Material for sequencing was peripheral blood. This clonotype was obtained from an elderly man with acute or convalescent COVID-19. The gene calls are TRBV3-1 (or the pseudogene TRBV3-2) and TRBJ2-5, with TRBD1 identical over 9 bases. CDR3 loop: CASSPRTGVETQYF. CDR3 bases: TGTGCCAGCAGCCCCCGGACAGGGGTAGAGACCCAGTACTTC.